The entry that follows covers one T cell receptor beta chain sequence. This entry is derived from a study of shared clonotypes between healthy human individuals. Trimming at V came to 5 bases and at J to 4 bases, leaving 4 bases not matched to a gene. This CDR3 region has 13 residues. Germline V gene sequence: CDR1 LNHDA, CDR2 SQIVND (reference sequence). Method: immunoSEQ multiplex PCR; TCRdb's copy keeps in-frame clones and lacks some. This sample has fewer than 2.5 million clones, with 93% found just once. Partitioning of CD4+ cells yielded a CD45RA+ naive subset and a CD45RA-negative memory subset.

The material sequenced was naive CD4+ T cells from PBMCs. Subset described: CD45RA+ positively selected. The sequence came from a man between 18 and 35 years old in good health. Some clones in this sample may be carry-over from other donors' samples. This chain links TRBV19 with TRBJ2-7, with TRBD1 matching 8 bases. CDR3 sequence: CASSSRQGYEQYF. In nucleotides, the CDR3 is TGTGCCAGTAGTTCGAGACAGGGGTACGAGCAGTACTTC.